The 23 T cell receptor gamma chains below all came from one sample that was sequenced in a study of Vδ1+ human thymocytes. These TCRs are of unknown antigen specificity. Whole-study findings and limits: In the thymus, TRG and TRD repertoires looked highly polyclonal with Gaussian CDR3 lengths.

RNA was extracted from the cells and then reverse transcribed. The CDR3 regions were amplified by multiplex PCR from V-gene primers to a constant-region primer. TCRdb re-called the multiplex PCR reads through CATT. Of roughly 7,000 gamma-chain clones listed, 42% are singletons. Sequencing input: Vdelta1+ gamma-delta thymocytes from the thymus. The subset denotes: FACS-sorted CD3+ TCRalphabeta- TCRVdelta1+ TCRVdelta2- thymocytes. The source of these receptors is a boy in the first two years of life who had congenital heart surgery.

V gene TRGV3 combines with J gene TRGJ1 or TRGJ2. TCRdb gives no J gene; it was assigned here by matching the DNA to germline. This CDR3 is 16 amino acids long. Germline V gene data show CDR1 as VTNTFY and CDR2 as YDVSTARD (reference sequence). With 0 bases clipped from V and 0 bases from J, the junction kept 8 bases outside the gene matches. The CDR3 DNA reads TGTGCCACCTGGGACAGGCGTGTCGGGAATTATTATAAGAAACTCTTT. Translating it yields CATWDRRVGNYYKKLF.

This clone was detected only a few times. This chain uses TRGV4 with TRGJ1 or TRGJ2. The germline V gene has CDR1 EGSTGY and CDR2 YDSYTSSV. With V trimmed by 4 bases and J by 4 bases, 4 bases remained unmatched. This CDR3 region has 12 residues. The DNA of the CDR3 is TGTGCCACCTGGGAGGAATATTATAAGAAACTCTTT. It yields the protein CATWEEYYKKLF.

V gene TRGV5 combines with J gene TRGJP1. The J gene, left out of TCRdb, was set here by checking the DNA against germline. After removal of 0 bases from V and 0 bases from J, the junction contained 7 bases not matched to a gene. The CDR3 runs to 17 residues. Germline assignment: CDR1 VINAFY and CDR2 YDVSNSKD. Here the CDR3 DNA reads TGTGCCACCTGGGACAGGGACACCTATACCACTGGTTGGTTCAAGATATTT. Amino acids: CATWDRDTYTTGWFKIF.

This clone has a handful of counts. The chain carries TRGV3 and TRGJ1 or TRGJ2. Germline V gives CDR1 VTNTFY, CDR2 YDVSTARD (reference sequence). This CDR3 region has 13 residues. Trimming took 4 bases from V and 1 from J; bases not matched to a gene: 4. The CDR3 DNA sequence: TGTGCCACCTGGGAGTATAATTATTATAAGAAACTCTTT. This translates into CATWEYNYYKKLF.

This clone was detected only a few times. V usage is TRGV4 and J usage is TRGJ1 or TRGJ2. Losses at the gene ends were 8 bases for V and 7 bases for J; bases not matched to a gene: 8. Germline V gene data show CDR1 as EGSTGY and CDR2 as YDSYTSSV. The CDR3 spans 11 residues. The CDR3 protein is CATYEGYKKLF. As DNA, the CDR3 is TGTGCCACCTACGAAGGATATAAGAAACTCTTT.

This chain uses TRGV4 with TRGJ1 or TRGJ2. The J gene, left out of TCRdb, was set here by checking the DNA against germline. After removal of 1 base from V and 8 bases from J, the junction contained 8 bases not matched to a gene. From germline, CDR1 is EGSTGY and CDR2 YDSYTSSV. The CDR3 is 13 residues long. The CDR3 sequence: CATWDGMKNKKLF. For the CDR3, the DNA is TGTGCCACCTGGGATGGAATGAAGAATAAGAAACTCTTT.

This clone came up a few times. The rearrangement uses TRGV9 and TRGJP. The CDR3 contains 16 residues. Looked up from germline, CDR1 is GITISATS and CDR2 is ISYDGTV (reference sequence). V was pared by 1 base and J by 9 bases, with 6 bases of the junction left unmatched. CDR3 DNA sequence: TGTGCCTTGTGGGAGGTACCAGGGTTGGGCAAAAAAATCAAGGTATTT. Translation gives CALWEVPGLGKKIKVF.

This clone appeared a few times. The chain is built from TRGV9 and TRGJ1 or TRGJ2. The V and J ends lost 3 bases and 3 bases, in that order; junction bases with no gene match: 8. This CDR3 has 14 amino acids. CDR1 GITISATS and CDR2 ISYDGTV come from the germline V gene (reference sequence). The CDR3 nucleotides read TGTGCCTTGTGGGAGCCAACTAGTTATTATAAGAAACTCTTT. This codes for CALWEPTSYYKKLF.

The rearrangement uses TRGV5 and TRGJ1 or TRGJ2. V trimming: 7 bases; J trimming: 0 bases; junction bases outside the gene matches: 6. The CDR3 covers 13 residues. From germline, CDR1 is VINAFY and CDR2 YDVSNSKD. The CDR3 DNA sequence: TGTGCCACCTGCCAGTTGAATTATTATAAGAAACTCTTT. Translated: CATCQLNYYKKLF.

This clone was detected once. This chain uses TRGV5 with TRGJ1 or TRGJ2. Assignment of the J gene here rests on matching the DNA to germline, because TCRdb gives none. After removal of 3 bases from V and 0 bases from J, the junction contained 5 bases not matched to a gene. In germline, CDR1 is VINAFY, CDR2 YDVSNSKD. This CDR3 comprises 14 residues. CDR3 bases: TGTGCCACCTGGGACGCCATGAATTATTATAAGAAACTCTTT. It translates to CATWDAMNYYKKLF.

This rearrangement joins TRGV4 to TRGJ1 or TRGJ2. The V and J ends lost 1 base and 7 bases, in that order; junction bases with no gene match: 7. This CDR3 is built from 13 residues. Germline loops: CDR1 EGSTGY, CDR2 YDSYTSSV. The CDR3 DNA reads TGTGCCACCTGGGATGGAATTCGATATAAGAAACTCTTT. This codes for CATWDGIRYKKLF.

This chain links TRGV4 with TRGJ1 or TRGJ2. The J gene, left out of TCRdb, was set here by checking the DNA against germline. Germline values: CDR1 EGSTGY, CDR2 YDSYTSSV. The CDR3 runs 12 residues. Trimming at V came to 5 bases and at J to 3 bases, leaving 4 bases not matched to a gene. CDR3 bases: TGTGCCACCTGGGTGACTTATTATAAGAAACTCTTT. It codes for CATWVTYYKKLF.

This clone was counted a few times. V usage is TRGV5 and J usage is TRGJP2. J lost 3 bases, V lost 0 bases, and 4 bases had no gene match. Looked up from germline, CDR1 is VINAFY and CDR2 is YDVSNSKD. This CDR3 contains 15 residues. CDR3: CATWDRPGSDWIKTF. The CDR3 coding sequence is TGTGCCACCTGGGACAGGCCTGGTAGTGATTGGATCAAGACGTTT.

This chain connects TRGV5 to TRGJ1 or TRGJ2. The J gene was not available in TCRdb and was assigned here by matching the DNA to germline segments. CDR3 length: 14 residues. Germline V gene sequence: CDR1 VINAFY, CDR2 YDVSNSKD. V gave up 0 bases and J gave up 12 bases; unmatched junction bases: 14. The CDR3 protein is CATWDRRGRLPKLF. The CDR3 DNA follows: TGTGCCACCTGGGACAGGCGAGGCCGCCTGCCGAAACTCTTT.

The V gene went uncalled, while the J gene is TRGJ1 or TRGJ2. The CDR3 is 11 residues long. The DNA for the CDR3 is TGTGCCCCCTGGGATGACAATAAGAAACTCTTT. Protein: CAPWDDNKKLF.

The gene calls are TRGV8 and TRGJ1 or TRGJ2. TCRdb carries no J gene annotation; the J gene was assigned here by matching the DNA with germline. This CDR3 comprises 14 residues. V gave up 1 base and J gave up 3 bases; unmatched junction bases: 6. In germline, CDR1 is VENAVY, CDR2 YDSYNSRV. DNA for the CDR3: TGTGCCACCTGGGATAGCCCGAGTTATTATAAGAAACTCTTT. Translated, it gives CATWDSPSYYKKLF.

As regards this clone: This CDR3 is also generated by other DNA sequences in the sample. V is TRGV4 and J is TRGJ1 or TRGJ2. The J gene, missing from TCRdb, was assigned here through DNA to germline matching. This CDR3 comprises 11 residues. V lost 1 base and J lost 10; bases outside the gene matches: 4. The V gene's germline CDR1 is EGSTGY and CDR2 YDSYTSSV. Here the CDR3 reads CATWDGIKKLF. The CDR3 DNA is TGTGCCACCTGGGATGGCATCAAGAAACTCTTT.

The genes are TRGV2 and TRGJP2. CDR3 length equals 15 residues. The J segment lost 2 bases and the V segment lost 1 base, leaving 4 bases of the junction unmatched. Germline values: CDR1 EGSNGY, CDR2 YDSYNSKV. Here the CDR3 reads CATWDGPSSDWIKTF. The CDR3 DNA follows: TGTGCCACCTGGGACGGCCCCAGTAGTGATTGGATCAAGACGTTT.

The V call is TRGV2, the J call TRGJ1 or TRGJ2. TCRdb lists no J gene, so it was determined here by aligning the DNA to germline. J was trimmed by 7 bases and V by 0 bases; bases with no gene match: 12. The germline CDR1 and CDR2 sequences are EGSNGY and YDSYNSKV. The CDR3 consists of 15 residues. CDR3 nucleotide sequence: TGTGCCACCTGGGACGGGCAAAGGAGCGAGTATAAGAAACTCTTT. Residues: CATWDGQRSEYKKLF.

This clone was seen more than once but under ten times. The sample has other DNA sequences that encode this CDR3 too. V and J are TRGV3 and TRGJ1 or TRGJ2. This CDR3 contains 13 residues. Germline V CDR1 and CDR2: VTNTFY, YDVSTARD (reference sequence). After removal of 3 bases from V and 5 bases from J, the junction contained 7 bases not matched to a gene. CDR3 in DNA: TGTGCCACCTGGGACGGGAGGGATTATAAGAAACTCTTT. Translating it yields CATWDGRDYKKLF.

For the J gene the call is TRGJ1 or TRGJ2; the V gene lacks a call. The CDR3 is 15 amino acids. DNA of the CDR3: TGTGCCACCTGGGACATCTATTCGAATTATTATAAGAAACTCTTT. Its translation is CATWDIYSNYYKKLF.

By frequency in the sample, this clone is medium-sized. The same CDR3 arises from other DNA sequences in this sample as well. The gene calls are TRGV5 and TRGJ1 or TRGJ2. The J gene, absent from TCRdb, was called here by matching the DNA to germline. The germline V gene has CDR1 VINAFY and CDR2 YDVSNSKD. CDR3 length equals 13 residues. V was clipped by 0 bases and J by 5 bases; unmatched bases: 4. The CDR3 protein is CATWDRRDYKKLF. The CDR3 coding sequence is TGTGCCACCTGGGACAGGCGGGATTATAAGAAACTCTTT.

No V gene was called, and the J gene is TRGJ1 or TRGJ2. The CDR3 is 14 residues long. The chain's CDR3 is CATWDRPYYYKKLF. The DNA of the CDR3 is TGTGCCACCTGGGACCGACCTTATTATTATAAGAAACTCTTT.